This record covers a single TCR beta chain. This record comes from a study of control samples from healthy donors and cancer patients. Trimming cost V 0 bases and J 5 bases, with 18 bases left between them. Germline V CDR1 and CDR2: SGHRS, YFSETQ. This CDR3 has 16 amino acids. Clones were sequenced by immunoSEQ multiplex PCR, and TCRdb holds only the in-frame ones, with some missing. The table shows 95,000 to 150,000 clones, with about nine tenths occurring only once. This receptor was obtained from a man aged 40-55 years in good health. Sequencing was done on a sample of blood. The chain employs TRBV5-1 and TRBJ2-7; tentative D call: TRBD2 (7 bases). The CDR3 spells CASSLGPGGGIDEQYF. The CDR3, as DNA: TGCGCCAGCAGCTTGGGGCCGGGGGGCGGTATCGACGAGCAGTACTTC.